Listed below are T cell receptor beta chains from one sample, sequenced in a study of cytomegalovirus exposure and HLA in healthy donors. Some clones are missing from TCRdb's copy, which holds only in-frame ones; the method was immunoSEQ multiplex PCR. Here the sample spans approximately 160,000 clones, around 77% being singletons. Sequencing used PBMCs. These receptors were obtained from a woman aged 45 to 65 in good health and CMV-seropositive. Both conserved end residues are part of each CDR3. Only part of the rows carry a size: once, few, many, or a class if the clone is expanded.

size	J	V	CDR3
-	TRBJ2-7	TRBV7-2	CASSLFAGYSYEQYF
-	TRBJ1-4	TRBV29-1	CSAGRGAPPEKLFF
-	TRBJ2-1	TRBV14	CASSQEVRAGGRFF
few	TRBJ1-4	TRBV4-1	CASSQGWGTANEKLFF
-	TRBJ2-3	TRBV29-1	CSVDRTSGGMPDTQYF
-	TRBJ2-5	TRBV5-4	CASSLLGRTQYF
few	TRBJ2-5	TRBV19	CASSRGWETQYF
few	TRBJ2-5	TRBV5-1	CASSSYQETQYF
once	TRBJ1-1	TRBV11-3	CASSFMANTEAFF
-	TRBJ1-1	TRBV2	CASRAGGPATEAFF
-	TRBJ1-1	TRBV19	CASSIRAGTSSGAFF
-	TRBJ1-1	TRBV6-1	CASSVTGAAEAFF
-	TRBJ1-1	TRBV27	CASSFSGVGGAFF
-	TRBJ2-7	TRBV5-1	CASSLVPGGAYEQYF
-	TRBJ2-1	TRBV4-3	CASSQLNRPGLDEQFF
-	TRBJ2-3	TRBV6-5	CASSSRGGPGTQYF
-	TRBJ2-7	TRBV27	CASRLQGHLSSYEQYF
-	TRBJ2-1	TRBV11-1	CASSFGRGNEQFF
-	TRBJ2-7	TRBV7-6	CASSKNPGRRDSYEQYF
-	TRBJ2-3	TRBV5-6	CASSLPWAHSTDTQYF
few	TRBJ1-1	TRBV13	CASSSPGQGNTEAFF
few	TRBJ2-1	TRBV5-1	CASSPPGEQFF
-	TRBJ2-7	TRBV27	CASSSPGVGVYEQYF
-	TRBJ2-5	TRBV7-2	CASTLFGGGETQYF
-	TRBJ2-3	TRBV18	CASSSTSGTDTQYF
-	TRBJ1-2	TRBV7-9	CASSREGQGYGYTF
-	TRBJ2-5	TRBV19	CASSVQGQETQYF
once	TRBJ1-1	TRBV10-3	CATRTGNTEAFF
-	TRBJ2-7	TRBV5-1	CASSPGGQPYEQYF
-	TRBJ1-3	TRBV9	CASSVGGPGNTIYF
-	TRBJ1-1	TRBV9	CASSPLQGGTNTEAFF
-	TRBJ2-7	TRBV21-1	CASSGQGAKATYEQYF
-	TRBJ1-2	TRBV4-3	CASSQDRGGNYGYTF
-	TRBJ1-5	TRBV27	CASSPGQGNQPQHF
-	TRBJ2-5	TRBV5-1	CASSLVSLADQETQYF
-	TRBJ2-2	TRBV23-1	CASSVGRASGELFF
-	TRBJ1-3	TRBV2	CASSDYSGNTIYF
-	TRBJ2-7	TRBV19	CASSIDPGVSAEQYF
-	TRBJ1-1	TRBV5-4	CASSFRGRVMNTEAFF
-	TRBJ1-5	TRBV18	CASSNQGAYSNQPQHF
-	TRBJ2-7	TRBV4-2	CASSQPQALREQYF
-	TRBJ2-3	TRBV6-5	CASREEWADTQYF